The clone carrying this T cell receptor (beta chain) has just a few counts. The antigen remains unidentified. The record originates from a study of beta chain features in type 1 diabetes. The study's findings and limits: When Type 1 diabetes patients were examined, their TCRB CDR3s proved moderately but significantly shorter in all four CD4+ subsets.

The junction had 12 bases not matched to a gene; V was cut back by 0 bases and J by 7 bases. CDR3 size: 17 residues. The germline V gene encodes CDR1 SGHVS and CDR2 FQNEAQ. As every portion of the isolated RNA was reverse transcribed, the sequencing read expressed TCRB transcripts. TCRdb's copy holds only in-frame clones and misses some; the assay was immunoSEQ multiplex PCR. Here the sample spans 150,000 to 200,000 clones, about 10% being singletons. Sequenced material: central memory CD4+ T cells from blood. The sequence was obtained from a woman under 40 with type 1 diabetes. The chain links TRBV7-8 to TRBJ1-2; 9 nucleotides line up with TRBD1. CDR3: CASSLALHPGQGLGYTF. As DNA, the CDR3 is TGTGCCAGCAGCTTAGCCCTACACCCGGGACAGGGTCTTGGCTACACCTTC.